Listed below are T cell receptor beta chains from one sample, sequenced in a study of PD-1 blockade in classical Hodgkin lymphoma. Sequenced by immunoSEQ multiplex PCR; TCRdb stores in-frame clones only, minus some. The table shows 20,000 or so clones, with approximately 88% occurring only once. The sequencing here drew on peripheral blood mononuclear cells (PBMCs), taken before the fourth cycle of nivolumab. These receptors all stem from a human donor with classical Hodgkin lymphoma. Both conserved end residues are part of each CDR3. Fields, in order: D gene, clone size, V gene, J gene, CDR3 protein, CDR3 DNA. The D gene is left open where the match is weak. The size entry is marked missing in some rows and otherwise reads once, few, many or a size class.

D: TRBD2
size: .
V: TRBV6-5
J: TRBJ2-3
CDR3: CASSSGLAGSDTQYF
DNA: TGTGCCAGCAGTTCCGGACTAGCTGGTTCAGATACGCAGTATTTT

D: .
size: .
V: TRBV4-1
J: TRBJ2-3
CDR3: CASSPPLGTDTQYF
DNA: TGCGCCAGCAGCCCCCCCCTCGGAACAGATACGCAGTATTTT

D: .
size: .
V: TRBV6-5
J: TRBJ1-3
CDR3: CASSPTFLRGNTIYF
DNA: TGTGCCAGCAGCCCGACCTTCCTCCGCGGAAACACCATATATTTT

D: .
size: .
V: TRBV6-5
J: TRBJ2-5
CDR3: CASSYSRGTIQETQYF
DNA: TGTGCCAGCAGTTACTCTCGGGGGACAATACAAGAGACCCAGTACTTC

D: TRBD1
size: .
V: TRBV5-1
J: TRBJ2-2
CDR3: CASSLHGTGNTGELFF
DNA: TGCGCCAGCAGCTTGCATGGGACAGGTAACACCGGGGAGCTGTTTTTT

D: .
size: .
V: TRBV2
J: TRBJ2-7
CDR3: CARETDGSYEQYF
DNA: TGTGCCAGAGAGACGGACGGCTCCTACGAGCAGTACTTC

D: .
size: .
V: TRBV6-5
J: TRBJ1-2
CDR3: CASSESNYGYTF
DNA: TGTGCCAGCAGCGAGTCTAACTATGGCTACACCTTC

D: .
size: .
V: TRBV5-1
J: TRBJ2-2
CDR3: CASSFVGDTGELFF
DNA: TGCGCCAGCAGCTTTGTAGGGGACACCGGGGAGCTGTTTTTT

D: TRBD1
size: .
V: TRBV15
J: TRBJ1-2
CDR3: CATSRGARTGTHGYTF
DNA: TGTGCCACCAGCAGAGGGGCGCGGACAGGGACCCATGGCTACACCTTC

D: TRBD1
size: .
V: TRBV5-6
J: TRBJ2-5
CDR3: CASSLQGAQETQYF
DNA: TGTGCCAGCAGCCTGCAGGGGGCGCAGGAGACCCAGTACTTC

D: TRBD2
size: .
V: TRBV2
J: TRBJ2-3
CDR3: CASSVIAGSTDTQYF
DNA: TGTGCCAGCTCCGTAATAGCGGGGAGCACAGATACGCAGTATTTT

D: .
size: .
V: TRBV2
J: TRBJ2-2
CDR3: CASSSQGYTGELFF
DNA: TGTGCCAGCAGTAGTCAGGGGTACACCGGGGAGCTGTTTTTT

D: TRBD1
size: once
V: TRBV7-3
J: TRBJ1-1
CDR3: CASSPDRGRFTEAFF
DNA: TGTGCCAGCAGCCCCGACAGGGGGAGGTTTACTGAAGCTTTCTTT

D: .
size: once
V: TRBV5-1
J: TRBJ1-2
CDR3: CASSLVSPRSNYGYTF
DNA: TGCGCCAGCAGCTTGGTTAGTCCAAGGTCTAACTATGGCTACACCTTC

D: TRBD1
size: .
V: TRBV2
J: TRBJ1-6
CDR3: CASSPRTGGNSPLHF
DNA: TGTGCCAGCAGTCCTAGGACAGGGGGTAATTCACCCCTCCACTTT

D: .
size: .
V: TRBV7-8
J: TRBJ2-1
CDR3: CASSLAYIARSYNEQFF
DNA: TGTGCCAGCAGCTTAGCGTACATAGCCCGCTCCTACAATGAGCAGTTCTTC

D: .
size: .
V: TRBV5-1
J: TRBJ1-1
CDR3: CASSLGGDPEAFF
DNA: TGCGCCAGCAGTTTAGGGGGGGATCCTGAAGCTTTCTTT

D: .
size: .
V: TRBV28
J: TRBJ2-3
CDR3: CASNVYDRRSTDTQYF
DNA: TGTGCCAGCAACGTCTACGACAGGAGAAGCACAGATACGCAGTATTTT

D: .
size: .
V: TRBV6-5
J: TRBJ2-2
CDR3: CASTQVVAGELFF
DNA: TGTGCCAGCACCCAGGTTGTGGCCGGGGAGCTGTTTTTT

D: .
size: .
V: TRBV15
J: TRBJ1-2
CDR3: CATSRDRSSRFGYTF
DNA: TGTGCCACCAGCAGAGATAGGTCGTCGAGGTTTGGCTACACCTTC

D: .
size: few
V: TRBV6-1
J: TRBJ2-1
CDR3: CASSEVTGTYNEQFF
DNA: TGTGCCAGCAGTGAAGTCACAGGTACCTACAATGAGCAGTTCTTC

D: TRBD1
size: .
V: TRBV5-4
J: TRBJ2-1
CDR3: CASSRGTGGYNEQFF
DNA: TGTGCCAGCAGCAGAGGGACAGGAGGATACAATGAGCAGTTCTTC

D: .
size: .
V: TRBV10-3
J: TRBJ2-2
CDR3: CAISELVPDTGELFF
DNA: TGTGCCATCAGTGAGTTAGTCCCGGACACCGGGGAGCTGTTTTTT

D: .
size: .
V: TRBV6-5
J: TRBJ2-2
CDR3: CASSYAGSTGELFF
DNA: TGTGCCAGCAGTTATGCAGGGAGCACCGGGGAGCTGTTTTTT

D: .
size: .
V: TRBV21-1
J: TRBJ2-7
CDR3: CASSKEGVLLAECALEQYF
DNA: TGTGCCAGCAGCAAAGAGGGGGTGTTACTAGCGGAATGCGCTTTGGAGCAGTACTTC

D: TRBD2
size: .
V: TRBV7-9
J: TRBJ2-7
CDR3: CASSSTLAGWSYEQYF
DNA: TGTGCCAGCAGCTCCACCCTAGCGGGATGGTCCTACGAGCAGTACTTC

D: TRBD1
size: .
V: TRBV6-5
J: TRBJ1-1
CDR3: CASSYRHRGPGTEAFF
DNA: TGTGCCAGCAGTTACCGTCACAGGGGGCCGGGCACTGAAGCTTTCTTT

D: .
size: .
V: TRBV18
J: TRBJ2-7
CDR3: CASSPPHPGPSSYEQYF
DNA: TGTGCCAGCTCACCACCCCACCCCGGGCCGAGCTCCTACGAGCAGTACTTC

D: TRBD2
size: .
V: TRBV6-6
J: TRBJ2-7
CDR3: CASSLLAGGYEQYF
DNA: TGTGCCAGCAGTTTACTAGCGGGAGGCTACGAGCAGTACTTC

D: .
size: .
V: TRBV4-1
J: TRBJ2-3
CDR3: CASSRLLLSTDTQYF
DNA: TGCGCCAGCAGCCGCCTTCTACTCAGCACAGATACGCAGTATTTT

D: .
size: few
V: TRBV4-1
J: TRBJ1-5
CDR3: CASSQDGGLGNQPQHF
DNA: TGCGCCAGCAGCCAAGATGGGGGGCTCGGTAATCAGCCCCAGCATTTT

D: .
size: .
V: TRBV9
J: TRBJ2-3
CDR3: CASSVVGGRGDTQYF
DNA: TGTGCCAGCAGCGTAGTTGGGGGGCGCGGGGATACGCAGTATTTT

D: .
size: once
V: TRBV4-1
J: TRBJ2-1
CDR3: CASSRGGTSYNEQFF
DNA: TGCGCCAGCAGCCGAGGGGGGACCTCCTACAATGAGCAGTTCTTC

D: TRBD1
size: .
V: TRBV9
J: TRBJ1-1
CDR3: CASSVWTGLMNTEAFF
DNA: TGTGCCAGCAGCGTTTGGACAGGCTTAATGAACACTGAAGCTTTCTTT

D: .
size: .
V: TRBV19
J: TRBJ2-2
CDR3: CASTSGLYTGELFF
DNA: TGTGCCAGTACCTCGGGACTGTACACCGGGGAGCTGTTTTTT

D: .
size: .
V: TRBV7-9
J: TRBJ1-4
CDR3: CASSAAGNANEKLFF
DNA: TGTGCCAGCAGCGCAGCGGGGAATGCTAATGAAAAACTGTTTTTT

D: .
size: .
V: TRBV5-5
J: TRBJ1-3
CDR3: CASSLGGFSGNTIYF
DNA: TGTGCCAGCAGCTTGGGAGGTTTCTCTGGAAACACCATATATTTT

D: .
size: .
V: TRBV11-3
J: TRBJ2-3
CDR3: CASSRGAGTDTQYF
DNA: TGTGCCAGCAGCCGGGGGGCCGGCACAGATACGCAGTATTTT

D: .
size: .
V: TRBV11-2
J: TRBJ2-5
CDR3: CASRPVGLGETQYF
DNA: TGTGCCAGCAGACCAGTAGGGCTGGGGGAGACCCAGTACTTC

D: .
size: .
V: TRBV4-1
J: TRBJ1-1
CDR3: CASSQDAGDTEAFF
DNA: TGCGCCAGCAGCCAAGATGCAGGAGACACTGAAGCTTTCTTT

D: .
size: .
V: TRBV19
J: TRBJ1-1
CDR3: CASSTFALNTEAFF
DNA: TGTGCCAGTAGTACCTTTGCCCTGAACACTGAAGCTTTCTTT

D: .
size: .
V: TRBV6-6
J: TRBJ2-3
CDR3: CASSYSDRRDTQYF
DNA: TGTGCCAGCAGTTACTCAGACCGACGAGATACGCAGTATTTT

D: TRBD1
size: .
V: TRBV19
J: TRBJ1-5
CDR3: CASTKDRGFNQPQHF
DNA: TGTGCCAGTACCAAAGACAGGGGGTTCAATCAGCCCCAGCATTTT

D: TRBD1
size: .
V: TRBV7-9
J: TRBJ2-4
CDR3: CASSAGTGTYF
DNA: TGTGCCAGCAGCGCCGGGACAGGGACCTACTTC

D: TRBD2
size: few
V: TRBV6-1
J: TRBJ2-5
CDR3: CASSEEAGDPETQYF
DNA: TGTGCCAGCAGTGAAGAGGCGGGGGACCCGGAGACCCAGTACTTC

D: TRBD2
size: .
V: TRBV6-1
J: TRBJ2-7
CDR3: CASSVSGLAGSSYEQYF
DNA: TGTGCCAGCAGTGTTTCGGGACTAGCGGGGAGCTCCTACGAGCAGTACTTC

D: TRBD1
size: .
V: TRBV2
J: TRBJ1-1
CDR3: CASMVGFGTGSEAFF
DNA: TGTGCCAGCATGGTCGGGTTTGGGACAGGGTCTGAAGCTTTCTTT

D: TRBD2
size: few
V: TRBV10-3
J: TRBJ2-7
CDR3: CAISESGRAWIYEQYF
DNA: TGTGCCATCAGTGAGAGCGGGAGGGCCTGGATCTACGAGCAGTACTTC

D: .
size: .
V: TRBV5-4
J: TRBJ2-3
CDR3: CASSLGGGDPLYF
DNA: TGTGCCAGCAGCTTGGGTGGCGGGGACCCTCTTTATTTT

D: .
size: .
V: TRBV5-1
J: TRBJ2-5
CDR3: CASSPVILGETQYF
DNA: TGCGCCAGCAGCCCAGTTATTCTGGGTGAGACCCAGTACTTC

D: TRBD1
size: .
V: TRBV9
J: TRBJ2-7
CDR3: CASSPGQGVSYEQYF
DNA: TGTGCCAGCAGCCCGGGACAGGGCGTCTCCTACGAGCAGTACTTC

D: TRBD2
size: .
V: TRBV11-2
J: TRBJ2-2
CDR3: CASRWGLAENTGELFF
DNA: TGTGCCAGCAGATGGGGACTAGCGGAAAACACCGGGGAGCTGTTTTTT

D: .
size: .
V: TRBV7-3
J: TRBJ2-3
CDR3: CASGDTDTQYF
DNA: TGTGCCAGCGGCGACACAGATACGCAGTATTTT